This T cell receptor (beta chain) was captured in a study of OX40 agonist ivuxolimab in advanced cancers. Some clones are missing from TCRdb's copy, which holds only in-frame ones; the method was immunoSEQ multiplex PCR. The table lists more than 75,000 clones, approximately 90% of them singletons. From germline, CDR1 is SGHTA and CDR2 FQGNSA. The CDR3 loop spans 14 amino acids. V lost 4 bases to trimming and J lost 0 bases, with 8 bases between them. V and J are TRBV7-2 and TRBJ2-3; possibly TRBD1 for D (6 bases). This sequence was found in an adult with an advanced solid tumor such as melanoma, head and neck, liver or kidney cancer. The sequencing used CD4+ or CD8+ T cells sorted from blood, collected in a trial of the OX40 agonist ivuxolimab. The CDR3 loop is CASSSQGSTDTQYF. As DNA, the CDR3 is TGTGCCAGCAGCTCACAGGGTAGCACAGATACGCAGTATTTT.